What follows are 15 T cell receptor beta chains derived from one specimen sequenced in a study of identical twins. TCRdb fed the 5' RACE reads into MiXCR, producing one record per CDR3 protein. The table lists 1.5 million to 2 million distinct CDR3 sequences, more than 30% of them singletons. The sample was cord blood. These TCRs come from a newborn girl in good health.

The rearrangement links TRBV9 to TRBJ2-7, with 8 positions matching TRBD1. The CDR3 is made up of 15 amino acids. V gave up 4 bases and J gave up 0 bases; unmatched junction bases: 6. CDR1 is SGDLS and CDR2 is YYNGEE in the germline V gene. The DNA for the CDR3 is TGTGCCAGCAGCCGGACAGGGCTAAGCTCCTACGAGCAGTACTTC. As protein: CASSRTGLSSYEQYF.

The chain couples TRBV3-1 to TRBJ2-7; 8 bases match TRBD2. Trimming took 2 bases from V and 6 from J; bases not matched to a gene: 15. The CDR3 runs to 17 residues. Germline V gene sequence: CDR1 LGHDT, CDR2 YNNKEL (reference sequence). CDR3 in DNA: TGTGCCAGCAGCCAAACCCCAATAGCGGGGCCGTTGGGCGAGCAGTACTTC. This encodes CASSQTPIAGPLGEQYF.

V gene TRBV20-1 combines with J gene TRBJ1-6, with 12 bases fitting TRBD1. This CDR3 has 18 residues. V dropped 3 bases and J dropped 6; count of bases not matched to a gene: 12. Germline V lookup: CDR1 DFQATT, CDR2 SNEGSKA (reference sequence). Here the CDR3 DNA reads TGCAGTGCTAGGGTGGGACAGGGGGCCAGCGTTGGTAATTCACCCCTCCACTTT. Translated, it gives CSARVGQGASVGNSPLHF.

The chain recombines TRBV9 with TRBJ2-5; TRBD2 is a possible D gene (5 bases). The CDR3 length is 16 residues. Trimming took 0 bases from V and 11 from J, leaving 23 bases between them. CDR1 and CDR2 from the germline V gene are SGDLS and YYNGEE. CDR3 sequence (DNA): TGTGCCAGCAGCGTAGTTAGTCGGGGTTCCTACAATGAGCAGTACTTC. Translated: CASSVVSRGSYNEQYF.

This clonotype was seen a few times. This chain connects TRBV4-1 to TRBJ1-4; D remains unclear. Trimming took 0 bases from V and 0 from J, leaving 17 bases between them. In germline, CDR1 is MGHRA, CDR2 YSYEKL. The CDR3 totals 19 residues. The CDR3 sequence: CASSQEPLKKLSTNEKLFF. DNA of the CDR3: TGCGCCAGCAGCCAAGAGCCACTTAAGAAATTGTCAACTAATGAAAAACTGTTTTTT.

This clonotype was observed once. The chain links TRBV29-1 to TRBJ2-7; 10 bases match TRBD1. Germline lookup yields CDR1 SQVTM and CDR2 ANQGSEA. This CDR3 has 16 residues. V dropped 6 bases and J dropped 7; count of bases not matched to a gene: 18. The CDR3 region is CSVLPGQGPYYNEQYF. CDR3 DNA sequence: TGCAGCGTCCTACCGGGACAGGGGCCCTACTACAATGAGCAGTACTTC.

This sequence joins TRBV6-2 or TRBV6-3 and TRBJ2-5; a weak D match, TRBD1 (6 bases). V lost 0 bases and J 2 bases, leaving 13 bases between the germline ends. Germline V gene lookup returns CDR1 MNHEY and CDR2 SVGEGT. The CDR3 length is 16 residues. The CDR3 DNA sequence: TGTGCCAGCAGTTACTCGATGGGGGCCCCTCAAGAGACCCAGTACTTC. Protein product: CASSYSMGAPQETQYF.

This chain links TRBV20-1 with TRBJ2-1, with D possibly TRBD2 on 7 matching bases. The CDR3 spans 14 residues. The V gene lost 5 bases and the J gene lost 4 bases, with 15 bases spanning the gap. Germline CDR1 DFQATT, CDR2 SNEGSKA (reference sequence). CDR3 coding DNA: TGCAGTGCTGCACGGGGGGCGGGATACAATGAGCAGTTCTTC. Translating it yields CSAARGAGYNEQFF.

V gene TRBV27 combines with J gene TRBJ2-1; TRBD2 matches at 7 bases. This CDR3 has 14 residues. Germline lookup yields CDR1 MNHEY and CDR2 SMNVEV (reference sequence). The V and J ends lost 2 bases and 8 bases, in that order; junction bases with no gene match: 6. CDR3 nucleotides: TGTGCCAGCAGTTTAAAGCGGGGACGCCATGAGCAGTTCTTC. It yields the protein CASSLKRGRHEQFF.

This sequence joins TRBV10-3 and TRBJ2-7, with 14 positions matching TRBD2. The V and J ends lost 6 bases and 3 bases, in that order; junction bases with no gene match: 7. This CDR3 region has 16 residues. Germline V gene sequence: CDR1 ENHRY, CDR2 SYGVKD. Here the CDR3 DNA reads TGTGCCATCAGCGCCGGAGGGACTAGCGGGAGCTACGAGCAGTACTTC. Amino acid sequence: CAISAGGTSGSYEQYF.

A few counts support this clonotype. This sequence joins TRBV29-1 and TRBJ1-1, with D possibly being TRBD1 (5 bases). CDR1 and CDR2 from the germline V gene are SQVTM and ANQGSEA. CDR3 length: 10 residues. Trimming stripped 6 bases from V and 8 bases from J, with 10 bases between. The chain's CDR3 is CSVSGTEAFF. In DNA form, the CDR3 reads TGCAGCGTGTCCGGGACCGAAGCTTTCTTT.

This clonotype was detected only a few times. The chain uses TRBV7-2 and TRBJ1-1; D ambiguous. This CDR3 has 13 residues. Germline values: CDR1 SGHTA, CDR2 FQGNSA. V was shortened by 3 bases and J by 7 bases, with 12 bases between the two germline ends. Here the CDR3 reads CASSFREALEAFF. The CDR3 DNA reads TGTGCCAGCAGCTTCCGGGAAGCTCTTGAAGCTTTCTTT.

For this clonotype: With a much larger clone just one base away, this may be a read error. The chain joins TRBV5-1 to TRBJ1-1, with D possibly TRBD1 on 5 matching bases. Germline CDR1 and CDR2: SGHRS and YFSETQ. The CDR3 contains 14 residues. Trimming took off 0 bases at V and 1 base at J, with 7 bases between the two ends. CDR3 in amino acids: CASSLDDRNTEAFF. The CDR3 bases are TGCGCCAGCAGCTTGGATGACAGGAACACTGAAGCTTTCTTT.

The sample holds a few counts of this clonotype. The rearrangement uses TRBV11-2 and TRBJ2-1; TRBD2 is a possible D gene (5 bases). Germline V gene sequence: CDR1 SGHAT, CDR2 FQNNGV. This CDR3 is built from 14 residues. The V gene lost 0 bases and the J gene lost 9 bases, with 12 bases spanning the gap. The CDR3: CASSLDGGRSEQFF. DNA for the CDR3: TGTGCCAGCAGCTTAGATGGAGGCAGGAGTGAGCAGTTCTTC.

This clonotype occurred a few times. The V and J genes are TRBV4-2 and TRBJ2-3, with 9 bases matching TRBD2. CDR3 size: 15 residues. The V gene end was trimmed by 3 bases and the J gene end by 6 bases; junction bases not matched to a gene: 7. CDR1 is LGHNA and CDR2 is YNFKEQ in the germline V gene. The CDR3 sequence: CASSQPQTSGDTQYF. CDR3 DNA sequence: TGTGCCAGCAGCCAGCCTCAAACTAGCGGGGATACGCAGTATTTT.